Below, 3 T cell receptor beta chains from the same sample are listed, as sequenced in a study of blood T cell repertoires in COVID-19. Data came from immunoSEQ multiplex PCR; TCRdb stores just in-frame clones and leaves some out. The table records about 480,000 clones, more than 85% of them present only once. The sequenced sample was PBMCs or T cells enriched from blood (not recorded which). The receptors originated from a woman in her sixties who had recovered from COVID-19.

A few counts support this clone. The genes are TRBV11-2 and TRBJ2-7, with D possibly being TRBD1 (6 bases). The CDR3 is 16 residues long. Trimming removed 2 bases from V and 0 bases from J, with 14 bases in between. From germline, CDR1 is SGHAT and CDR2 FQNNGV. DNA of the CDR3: TGTGCCAGCAGCTTACAACCCAGGGGAAGCTCCTACGAGCAGTACTTC. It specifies CASSLQPRGSSYEQYF.

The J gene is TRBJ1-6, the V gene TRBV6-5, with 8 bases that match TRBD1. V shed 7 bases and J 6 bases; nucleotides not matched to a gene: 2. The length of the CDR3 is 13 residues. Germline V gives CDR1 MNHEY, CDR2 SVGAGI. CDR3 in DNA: TGTGCCAGCATGGGACAGGTTAATTCACCCCTCCACTTT. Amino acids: CASMGQVNSPLHF.

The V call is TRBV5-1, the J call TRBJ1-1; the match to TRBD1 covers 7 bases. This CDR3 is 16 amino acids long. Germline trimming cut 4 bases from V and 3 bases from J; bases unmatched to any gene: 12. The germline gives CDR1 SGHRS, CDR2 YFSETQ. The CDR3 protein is CASSTTGSGVHTEAFF. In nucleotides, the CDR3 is TGCGCCAGCAGCACGACAGGGAGTGGGGTCCACACTGAAGCTTTCTTT.